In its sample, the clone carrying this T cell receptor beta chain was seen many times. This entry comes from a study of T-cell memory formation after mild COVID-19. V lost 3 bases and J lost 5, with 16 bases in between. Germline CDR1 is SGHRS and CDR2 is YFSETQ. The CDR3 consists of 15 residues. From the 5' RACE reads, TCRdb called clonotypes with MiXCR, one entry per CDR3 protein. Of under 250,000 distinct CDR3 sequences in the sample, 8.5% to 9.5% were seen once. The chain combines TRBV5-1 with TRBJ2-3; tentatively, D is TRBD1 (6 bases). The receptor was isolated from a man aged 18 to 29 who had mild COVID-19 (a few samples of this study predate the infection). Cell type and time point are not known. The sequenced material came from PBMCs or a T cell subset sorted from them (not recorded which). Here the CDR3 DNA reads TGCGCCAGCAGCTCACCGGGACACAACGTAGATACGCAGTATTTT. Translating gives CASSSPGHNVDTQYF.